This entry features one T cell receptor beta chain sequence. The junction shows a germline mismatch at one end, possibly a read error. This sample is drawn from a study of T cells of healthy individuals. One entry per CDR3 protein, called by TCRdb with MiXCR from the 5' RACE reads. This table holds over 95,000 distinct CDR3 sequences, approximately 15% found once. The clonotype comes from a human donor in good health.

The CDR3 region has the DNA TGTGCCAGCAGTTTAGTTGGGGGGGCCGTGGGGCATTCCTTT. It yields the protein CASSLVGGAVGHSF. The V and J genes are TRBV28 and TRBJ1-1; D perhaps matches TRBD1 (6 bases). The CDR3 loop spans 14 amino acids. Germline CDR1 and CDR2: MDHEN and SYDVKM.